The clone carrying this T cell receptor beta chain was found a few times. As yet, its antigen is unknown. The sample comes from a study of cytomegalovirus exposure and HLA in healthy donors. The CDR3 length is 15 residues. Germline CDR1 is SGHTA and CDR2 is FQGNSA. V lost 1 base, J lost 4 bases, and 6 bases stayed unmatched. The PCR contained 60 Vbeta and 13 Jbeta primers. Assay: immunoSEQ multiplex PCR; the TCRdb copy retains only in-frame clones and omits some. The sample lists about 120,000 clones, roughly 66% occurring once. Study observations and caveats: About 180 TCR beta chains were listed as cytomegalovirus-associated. A likely sequencing artifact accounted for one observed cluster of highly shared sequence variants. Excluded: some indistinguishable V segments such as TRBV6-2 and TRBV6-3. Reportedly, cytomegalovirus status was diagnosed with high sensitivity and specificity.

The chain links TRBV7-2 to TRBJ1-2; 7 bases map to TRBD1. Sequenced input: PBMCs. The clonotype was recovered from a young woman in good health and CMV-seronegative. The chain's CDR3 is CASSLGRGLVYGYTF. CDR3 coding DNA: TGTGCCAGCAGCTTAGGTAGGGGGCTCGTCTATGGCTACACCTTC.